Below, 13 T cell receptor beta chains from the same sample are listed, as sequenced in a study of T-cell reconstitution after alpha-beta-depleted transplantation in children listed by TCRdb under 2016. To prepare the library, PCR was applied. The sequencer was an Illumina HiSeq 2500. TCR libraries were prepared with molecular barcoding, using unique molecular identifiers to normalize TCRbeta repertoire quantification. TCRdb handled the public reads itself, with Q25 trimming in fastp and clone calling in MiXCR, and kept productive beta chains. Here each entry gathers all rows of one CDR3 protein and keeps the most common genes and DNA. Recorded for this sample are 70,000 to 100,000 distinct CDR3 sequences; more than 10% of them occurred a single time. Jointly, the top ten make up approximately 15% of the sample. The input for sequencing was PBMCs from the stem cell graft donor, taken from the stem cell graft. The receptors shown here come from a human donor who donated a stem cell graft to a child with inherited bone marrow failure.

This clonotype was seen a few times. The rearrangement joins TRBV6-1 to TRBJ2-3; D gene ambiguous. The CDR3 extends over 15 amino acids. CDR1 and CDR2 (germline): MNHNS, SASEGT. The ends were cut back, 2 bases at V and 3 bases at J, with 12 bases in the middle. CDR3 amino acids: CASSELGNPTDTQYF. CDR3 bases: TGTGCCAGCAGTGAATTGGGTAACCCTACAGATACGCAGTATTTT.

This clonotype was recorded many times. The J gene is TRBJ2-3, the V gene TRBV25-1; D may be TRBD1 or TRBD2 (6 bases each). This CDR3 region has 16 residues. Trimming stripped 0 bases from V and 2 bases from J, with 12 bases between. Germline assignment: CDR1 MGHDK and CDR2 SYGVNS. CDR3 sequence reads: CASSEYGGLYTDTQYF. The CDR3 region has the DNA TGTGCCAGCAGTGAATATGGGGGGCTCTACACAGATACGCAGTATTTT.

This clonotype showed up many times. The V gene is TRBV5-1, the J gene TRBJ2-3; D may be TRBD2 (6 bases). From germline, CDR1 is SGHRS and CDR2 YFSETQ. This CDR3 is built from 16 residues. Trimming removed 0 bases at V and 2 bases at J, with 13 bases between. The CDR3 loop is CASSLGVTRNTDTQYF. The CDR3 nucleotides are TGCGCCAGCAGCTTGGGGGTGACTAGAAACACAGATACGCAGTATTTT.

In this sample, this clonotype turned up many times. The rearrangement links TRBV7-8 to TRBJ1-5; D ambiguous. The germline CDR1 and CDR2 sequences are SGHVS and FQNEAQ. The length of the CDR3 is 14 residues. The V end was cut by 5 bases, the J end by 7 bases, with 15 bases between. The CDR3 loop reads CASSHSDPSQPQHF. For the CDR3, the DNA is TGTGCCAGCAGCCATTCAGACCCATCGCAGCCCCAGCATTTT.

This clonotype was found many times. The J gene is TRBJ2-1, the V gene TRBV7-8, with 7 bases that match TRBD2. Losses at the gene ends were 5 bases for V and 5 bases for J; bases not matched to a gene: 12. CDR3 size: 16 residues. CDR1 and CDR2 (germline): SGHVS, FQNEAQ. The CDR3 bases are TGTGCCAGCAGCCGTCAGGCAGGCGGGACTAACAATGAGCAGTTCTTC. It yields the protein CASSRQAGGTNNEQFF. Looking up the rest from reference TRBV7-8 and TRBJ2-1 gives the full variable domain: GAGVSQSPRYKVAKRGQDVALRCDPISGHVSLFWYQQALGQGPEFLTYFQNEAQLDKSGLPSDRFFAERPEGSVSTLKIQRTQQEDSAVYLCASSRQAGGTNNEQFFGPGTRLTVL.

Many counts were recorded for this clonotype. The rearrangement joins TRBV9 to TRBJ2-7, with TRBD1 matching over 9 bases. J gave up 5 bases and V 0 bases, and 6 bases lay outside the gene matches. The germline gives CDR1 SGDLS, CDR2 YYNGEE. The CDR3 extends over 15 amino acids. In DNA form, the CDR3 reads TGTGCCAGCAGCGTAGATGGGACAGGGTTTAACGAGCAGTACTTC. Residues: CASSVDGTGFNEQYF.

The rearrangement uses TRBV5-4 and TRBJ1-2; possibly TRBD1 for D (5 bases). CDR1 and CDR2 (germline): SGHNT, YYREEE (reference sequence). The length of the CDR3 is 14 residues. Trimming removed 4 bases from V and 4 bases from J, with 14 bases in between. CDR3 region: CASSPRDRGYGYTF. CDR3 DNA sequence: TGTGCCAGCAGCCCCCGGGACCGGGGCTATGGCTACACCTTC.

The CDR3 DNA reads TGCGCCAGCAGCCAAGAGAGGGCCGATCAGCCCCAGCATTTT. Protein sequence: CASSQERADQPQHF. V usage is TRBV4-3 and J usage is TRBJ1-5; D ambiguous. Germline V gene lookup returns CDR1 LGHNA and CDR2 YSLEER. This CDR3 comprises 14 residues. The germline V and J ends were trimmed by 0 bases and 5 bases, with 8 bases remaining between them.

This clonotype was detected ten times or more. The genes are TRBV7-3 and TRBJ2-5; tentative D call: TRBD2 (5 bases). Per the germline V gene, CDR1 is SGHTA and CDR2 is FQGTGA. The CDR3 has 15 residues. V lost 5 bases, J lost 3 bases, and 16 bases lay in between. CDR3 coding DNA: TGTGCCAGCAGCAGCGGCAGCCTACTGGAAGAGACCCAGTACTTC. This translates into CASSSGSLLEETQYF. Full variable domain (remainder filled in from reference TRBV7-3 and TRBJ2-5): GAGVSQTPSNKVTEKGKYVELRCDPISGHTALYWYRQSLGQGPEFLIYFQGTGAADDSGLPNDRFFAVRPEGSVSTLKIQRTERGDSAVYLCASSSGSLLEETQYFGPGTRLLVL.

There are many counts of this clonotype. The rearrangement uses TRBV4-3 and TRBJ2-7; no firm D call. The ends were cut back, 1 base at V and 5 bases at J, with 9 bases in the middle. The germline V gene has CDR1 LGHNA and CDR2 YSLEER. CDR3 length: 13 residues. The CDR3 here is CASSQGHGDEQYF. CDR3 sequence (DNA): TGCGCCAGCAGCCAAGGACACGGTGACGAGCAGTACTTC.

The gene calls are TRBV19 and TRBJ2-1; 12 positions match TRBD2. Germline V lookup: CDR1 LNHDA, CDR2 SQIVND (reference sequence). The CDR3 runs 15 residues. J lost 7 bases, V lost 6 bases, and 7 bases had no gene match. The CDR3 spells CASRQTSGSLNEQFF. The CDR3 coding sequence is TGTGCCAGTAGACAGACTAGCGGGAGTTTAAATGAGCAGTTCTTC.

In this sample, this clonotype turned up many times. The genes are TRBV9 and TRBJ2-1, with 9 bases identical to TRBD2. Germline CDR1 SGDLS, CDR2 YYNGEE. The CDR3 is 17 residues long. The V gene end was trimmed by 3 bases and the J gene end by 0 bases; junction bases not matched to a gene: 7. This CDR3 is CASSAPREGLSYNEQFF. The CDR3 DNA reads TGTGCCAGCAGCGCGCCGCGGGAGGGCCTCTCCTACAATGAGCAGTTCTTC.

This clonotype was detected ten times or more. The gene calls are TRBV7-2 and TRBJ2-3; D is undetermined. Germline CDR1 SGHTA, CDR2 FQGNSA. Trimming stripped 5 bases from V and 2 bases from J, with 11 bases between. The CDR3 consists of 14 residues. CDR3: CASSPRQVTDTQYF. The CDR3 DNA follows: TGTGCCAGCAGCCCCCGGCAGGTCACAGATACGCAGTATTTT.